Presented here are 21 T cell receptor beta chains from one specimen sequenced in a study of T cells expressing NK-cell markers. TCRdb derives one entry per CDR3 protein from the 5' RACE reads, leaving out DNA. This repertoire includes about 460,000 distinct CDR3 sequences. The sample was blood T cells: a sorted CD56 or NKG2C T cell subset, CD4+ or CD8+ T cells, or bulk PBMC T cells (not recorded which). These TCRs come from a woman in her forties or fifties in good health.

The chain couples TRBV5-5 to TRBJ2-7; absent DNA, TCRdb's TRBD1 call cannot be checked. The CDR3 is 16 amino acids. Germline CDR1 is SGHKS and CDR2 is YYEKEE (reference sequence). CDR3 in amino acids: CASSLIRDSSSYEQYF.

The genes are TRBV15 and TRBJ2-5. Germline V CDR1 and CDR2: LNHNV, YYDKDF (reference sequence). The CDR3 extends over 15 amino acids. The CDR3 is CATSRGDTRQETQYF.

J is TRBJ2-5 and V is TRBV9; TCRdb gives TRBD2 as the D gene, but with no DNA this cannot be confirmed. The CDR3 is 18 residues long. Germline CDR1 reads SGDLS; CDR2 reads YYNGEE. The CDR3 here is CASSVSVGTSGIVETQYF.

CDR3 residues: CASSPRTGLGQPQHF. V and J are TRBV18 and TRBJ1-5; TCRdb returns TRBD1, unconfirmable since there is no DNA. The germline V gene encodes CDR1 KGHSH and CDR2 LQKENI. This CDR3 is built from 15 residues.

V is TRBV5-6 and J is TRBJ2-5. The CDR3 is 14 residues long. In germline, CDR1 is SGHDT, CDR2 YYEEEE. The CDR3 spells CASSSPDSQETQYF.

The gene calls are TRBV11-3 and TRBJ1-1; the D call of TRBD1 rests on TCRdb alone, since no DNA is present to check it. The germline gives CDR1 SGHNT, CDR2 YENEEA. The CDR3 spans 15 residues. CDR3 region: CASSSKTGVRTEAFF.

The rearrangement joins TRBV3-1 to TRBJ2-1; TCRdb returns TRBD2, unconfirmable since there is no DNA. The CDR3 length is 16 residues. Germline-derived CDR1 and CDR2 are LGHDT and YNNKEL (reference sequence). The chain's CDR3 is CASSQVAGPGYNEQFF.

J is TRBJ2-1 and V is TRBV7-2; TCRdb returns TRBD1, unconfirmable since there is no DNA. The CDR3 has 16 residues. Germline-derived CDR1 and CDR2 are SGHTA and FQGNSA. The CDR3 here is CASSLRQGTPYNEQFF.

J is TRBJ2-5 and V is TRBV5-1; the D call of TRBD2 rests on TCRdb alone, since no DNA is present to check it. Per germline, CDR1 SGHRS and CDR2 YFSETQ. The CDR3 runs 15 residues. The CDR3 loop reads CASSYRDTGGETQYF.

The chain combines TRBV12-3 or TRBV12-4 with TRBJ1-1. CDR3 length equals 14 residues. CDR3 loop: CASRTRWGNTEAFF.

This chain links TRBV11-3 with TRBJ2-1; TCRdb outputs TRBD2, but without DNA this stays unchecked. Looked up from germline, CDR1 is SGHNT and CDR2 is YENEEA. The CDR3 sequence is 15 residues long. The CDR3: CASSLPGLPYNEQFF.

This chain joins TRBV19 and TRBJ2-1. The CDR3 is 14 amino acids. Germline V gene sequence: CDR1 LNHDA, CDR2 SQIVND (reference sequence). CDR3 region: CASSIRESYNEQFF.

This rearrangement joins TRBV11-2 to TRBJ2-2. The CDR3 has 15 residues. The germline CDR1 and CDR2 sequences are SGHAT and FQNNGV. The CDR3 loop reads CASSLDLPPLGELFF.

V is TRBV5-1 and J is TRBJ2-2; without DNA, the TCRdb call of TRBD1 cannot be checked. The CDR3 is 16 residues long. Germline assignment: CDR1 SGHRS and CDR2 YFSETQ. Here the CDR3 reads CASSFNGQGGTGELFF.

CDR3 protein: CASSVTPGLPNNEQFF. This chain joins TRBV9 and TRBJ2-1; TCRdb lists TRBD2, though no DNA is available to test this call. From germline, CDR1 is SGDLS and CDR2 YYNGEE. CDR3 length equals 16 residues.

The CDR3 loop reads CATMVMRGSYNSPLHF. V is TRBV6-6 and J is TRBJ1-6. Germline-derived CDR1 and CDR2 are MNHNY and SVGAGI (reference sequence). CDR3 length equals 16 residues.

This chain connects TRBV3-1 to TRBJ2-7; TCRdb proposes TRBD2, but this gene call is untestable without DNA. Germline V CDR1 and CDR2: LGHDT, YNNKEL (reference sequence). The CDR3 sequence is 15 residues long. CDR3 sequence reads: CASRLSGSAPYEQYF.

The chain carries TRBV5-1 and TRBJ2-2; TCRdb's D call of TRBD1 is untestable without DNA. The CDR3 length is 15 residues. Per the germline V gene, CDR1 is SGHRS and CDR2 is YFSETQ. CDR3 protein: CASSLTGPGSGELFF.

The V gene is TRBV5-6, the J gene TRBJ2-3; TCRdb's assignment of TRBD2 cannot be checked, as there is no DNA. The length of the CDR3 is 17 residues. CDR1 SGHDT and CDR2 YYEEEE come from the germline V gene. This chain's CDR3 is CASSLGTSGSWADTQYF.

The CDR3 loop is CASSTYRGPDTEAFF. The chain links TRBV12-3 or TRBV12-4 to TRBJ1-1; TCRdb lists TRBD1, though no DNA is available to test this call. The CDR3 is 15 residues long.

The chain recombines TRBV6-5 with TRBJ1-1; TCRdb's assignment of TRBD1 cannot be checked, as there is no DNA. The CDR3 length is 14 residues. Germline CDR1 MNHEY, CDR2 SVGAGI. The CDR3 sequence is CASRRPGGNTEAFF.